The 28 T cell receptor beta chains reported below all come from one sample, sequenced in a study of blood T cell repertoires in COVID-19. Data came from immunoSEQ multiplex PCR; TCRdb stores just in-frame clones and leaves some out. The repertoire holds 99,000 or so clones, with 81% as singletons. Sequenced: peripheral blood. These receptors came from a man older than 75 with acute or convalescent COVID-19.

This chain uses TRBV18 with TRBJ2-1, with 16 bases matching TRBD2. This CDR3 comprises 17 residues. After removal of 0 bases from V and 9 bases from J, the junction contained 5 bases not matched to a gene. In germline, CDR1 is KGHSH, CDR2 LQKENI. CDR3 sequence: CASSPPGLAGGPVEQFF. The CDR3 DNA follows: TGTGCCAGCTCACCACCGGGACTAGCGGGAGGGCCGGTTGAGCAGTTCTTC.

V is TRBV18 and J is TRBJ2-1; TRBD2 agrees at 7 bases. This CDR3 contains 15 residues. CDR1 KGHSH and CDR2 LQKENI come from the germline V gene. Germline trimming cut 5 bases from V and 5 bases from J; bases unmatched to any gene: 9. The DNA for the CDR3 is TGTGCCAGCTCAGCTCCGGGACTACTTAACAATGAGCAGTTCTTC. It translates to CASSAPGLLNNEQFF.

J is TRBJ1-1 and V is TRBV19; 8 bases match TRBD1. Germline CDR1 LNHDA, CDR2 SQIVND (reference sequence). The CDR3 consists of 16 residues. Unmatched junction bases numbered 9, after V lost 6 bases and J lost 0 bases. The CDR3 nucleotides are TGTGCCAGTAGACCCAGGACAGGGACCCTGAACACTGAAGCTTTCTTT. Protein product: CASRPRTGTLNTEAFF.

This clone was found once. This sequence joins TRBV14 and TRBJ2-6, with 10 bases lining up with TRBD1. The V gene end was trimmed by 4 bases and the J gene end by 0 bases; junction bases not matched to a gene: 6. This CDR3 has 18 amino acids. Germline CDR1 is SGHDN and CDR2 is FVKESK. The CDR3 sequence is CASSPIGTGVSGANVLTF. The CDR3 DNA reads as TGTGCCAGCAGCCCCATCGGGACAGGGGTCTCTGGGGCCAACGTCCTGACTTTC.

The rearrangement links TRBV7-3 to TRBJ2-3, with D unresolved. Germline CDR1 is SGHTA and CDR2 is FQGTGA. The CDR3 contains 13 residues. Trimming took 5 bases from V and 4 from J, leaving 10 bases between them. The chain's CDR3 is CASSPTSSDTQYF. Written as DNA, the CDR3 is TGTGCCAGCAGCCCAACATCGTCAGATACGCAGTATTTT.

This clone appeared once. The V call is TRBV27, the J call TRBJ1-4; D uncertain. Between the trimmed V and J ends, which lost 6 bases and 10 bases, there was a span of 18 bases. Looked up from germline, CDR1 is MNHEY and CDR2 is SMNVEV (reference sequence). The CDR3 sequence is 14 residues long. CDR3 in amino acids: CASRVVASSGKLFF. In nucleotides, the CDR3 is TGTGCCAGCAGGGTCGTAGCTTCAAGTGGAAAACTGTTTTTT.

This chain joins TRBV5-5 and TRBJ1-1, with 9 bases matching TRBD1. Germline V CDR1 and CDR2: SGHKS, YYEKEE (reference sequence). The CDR3 spans 14 residues. V was pared by 3 bases and J by 4 bases, with 4 bases of the junction left unmatched. Here the CDR3 DNA reads TGTGCCAGCAGCTCTCGACAGGGGGGCACTGAAGCTTTCTTT. The encoded protein is CASSSRQGGTEAFF. Drawing the rest from reference TRBV5-5 and TRBJ1-1, the complete variable domain is DAGVTQSPTHLIKTRGQQVTLRCSPISGHKSVSWYQQVLGQGPQFIFQYYEKEERGRGNFPDRFSARQFPNYSSELNVNALLLGDSALYLCASSSRQGGTEAFFGQGTRLTVV.

This chain joins TRBV18 and TRBJ2-6, with D uncertain. Per germline, CDR1 KGHSH and CDR2 LQKENI. The CDR3 loop spans 17 amino acids. V was clipped by 3 bases and J by 0 bases, with 12 bases between them. This CDR3 is CASSPSIFSSGANVLTF. The CDR3 DNA follows: TGTGCCAGCTCACCCTCTATTTTTAGCTCTGGGGCCAACGTCCTGACTTTC.

The V and J genes are TRBV18 and TRBJ2-7; a weak D match, TRBD2 (6 bases). The CDR3 extends over 14 amino acids. Germline V CDR1 and CDR2: KGHSH, LQKENI. With 4 bases removed from V and 7 bases from J, the gap between germline ends came to 17 bases. This CDR3 is CASSRGTAEREQYF. CDR3 in DNA: TGTGCCAGCTCACGCGGGACTGCGGAAAGGGAGCAGTACTTC.

The chain has TRBV7-9 and TRBJ2-3; 9 bases are a match to TRBD1. After removal of 1 base from V and 0 bases from J, the junction contained 2 bases not matched to a gene. Germline V CDR1 and CDR2: SEHNR, FQNEAQ (reference sequence). The CDR3 totals 16 residues. The CDR3 region is CASSLGGQGSTDTQYF. The DNA of the CDR3 is TGTGCCAGCAGCTTAGGGGGACAGGGCAGCACAGATACGCAGTATTTT.

This chain connects TRBV5-1 to TRBJ1-6; D is ambiguous. Germline CDR1 SGHRS, CDR2 YFSETQ. V was pared by 0 bases and J by 9 bases, with 13 bases between. The CDR3 spans 15 residues. This chain's CDR3 is CASSLVEIGGSPLHF. CDR3 DNA sequence: TGCGCCAGCAGCTTGGTTGAGATTGGCGGTTCACCCCTCCACTTT.

A single count supports this clone. This chain's CDR3 is CASSIGTANTEAFF. Here the CDR3 DNA reads TGTGCCAGCAGCATCGGGACAGCGAACACTGAAGCTTTCTTT. V and J are TRBV7-9 and TRBJ1-1, with TRBD1 matching 7 bases. Germline values: CDR1 SEHNR, CDR2 FQNEAQ (reference sequence). The CDR3 runs to 14 residues. Unmatched junction bases numbered 4, after V lost 5 bases and J lost 1 base.

The chain is built from TRBV3-1 (or the pseudogene TRBV3-2) and TRBJ2-4; 13 positions match TRBD2. V dropped 4 bases and J dropped 1; count of bases not matched to a gene: 7. CDR1 LGHDT and CDR2 YNNKEL come from the germline V gene (reference sequence). The CDR3 length is 18 residues. CDR3 nucleotide sequence: TGTGCCAGCAGCCGACTAGCGGGAGGAAGGGGCGCCAAAAACATTCAGTACTTC. Translated, it gives CASSRLAGGRGAKNIQYF.

The chain employs TRBV9 and TRBJ1-3; weak D call: TRBD1 (5 bases). Germline CDR1 and CDR2: SGDLS and YYNGEE. V shed 0 bases and J shed 4 bases, with 14 bases lying between them. The CDR3 totals 16 residues. This CDR3 is CASSVGGRVGGNTIYF. The CDR3 DNA reads TGTGCCAGCAGCGTAGGAGGCAGGGTAGGAGGAAACACCATATATTTT.

This clone showed up many times. The chain links TRBV3-1 (or the pseudogene TRBV3-2) to TRBJ1-1, with TRBD1 matching over 7 bases. CDR3 length: 12 residues. Germline lookup yields CDR1 LGHDT and CDR2 YNNKEL (reference sequence). With V trimmed by 4 bases and J by 11 bases, 7 bases remained unmatched. CDR3 bases: TGTGCCAGCAGCCTCCAGGGGGGCCGGGCTTTCTTT. This translates into CASSLQGGRAFF.

V gene TRBV7-2 combines with J gene TRBJ1-1; no clear D. From germline, CDR1 is SGHTA and CDR2 FQGNSA. Deletions cut 6 bases from V and 2 bases from J, with 10 bases between. The CDR3 spans 13 residues. The CDR3 region is CASRSGSNTEAFF. CDR3 in DNA: TGTGCCAGCAGGAGCGGGAGCAACACTGAAGCTTTCTTT.

V is TRBV5-1 and J is TRBJ1-1, with D perhaps TRBD1 (6 bases). Trimming stripped 0 bases from V and 4 bases from J, with 16 bases between. The CDR3 has 16 amino acids. CDR1 is SGHRS and CDR2 is YFSETQ in the germline V gene. The CDR3 sequence: CASSLATGHSGTEAFF. The CDR3 nucleotides are TGCGCCAGCAGCTTGGCTACGGGACACTCGGGCACTGAAGCTTTCTTT.

The chain joins TRBV11-2 to TRBJ2-1; a weak D match, TRBD2 (6 bases). The ends were cut back, 2 bases at V and 10 bases at J, with 15 bases in the middle. Germline CDR1 SGHAT, CDR2 FQNNGV. This CDR3 is built from 14 residues. The CDR3 sequence is CASSLMEGLFEQFF. In DNA form, the CDR3 reads TGTGCCAGCAGCTTAATGGAGGGACTCTTCGAGCAGTTCTTC. Filled out from reference TRBV11-2 and TRBJ2-1, the complete variable domain reads EAGVAQSPRYKIIEKRQSVAFWCNPISGHATLYWYQQILGQGPKLLIQFQNNGVVDDSQLPKDRFSAERLKGVDSTLKIQPAKLEDSAVYLCASSLMEGLFEQFFGPGTRLTVL.

The CDR3 loop reads CASSVADSSWYEQYF. The CDR3 bases are TGTGCCAGCAGCGTAGCAGACTCCTCTTGGTACGAGCAGTACTTC. The V and J genes are TRBV9 and TRBJ2-7; D is ambiguous. The CDR3 is 15 residues long. V lost 0 bases and J 4 bases, leaving 14 bases between the germline ends. Germline V gives CDR1 SGDLS, CDR2 YYNGEE.

The V gene is TRBV25-1, the J gene TRBJ2-3; D uncertain. This CDR3 region has 12 residues. Germline V gene lookup returns CDR1 MGHDK and CDR2 SYGVNS. Trimming shortened V by 7 bases and J by 4 bases, and 9 bases separated the two germline ends. The CDR3 loop reads CASNSVSDTQYF. Written as DNA, the CDR3 is TGTGCCAGCAATTCCGTATCAGATACGCAGTATTTT. The whole variable domain, filled in from reference TRBV25-1 and TRBJ2-3, reads EADIYQTPRYLVIGTGKKITLECSQTMGHDKMYWYQQDPGMELHLIHYSYGVNSTEKGDLSSESTVSRIRTEHFPLTLESARPSHTSQYLCASNSVSDTQYFGPGTRLTVL.

The rearrangement links TRBV3-1 (or the pseudogene TRBV3-2) to TRBJ2-1, with 8 bases identical to TRBD2. CDR1 is LGHDT and CDR2 is YNNKEL in the germline V gene (reference sequence). The CDR3 has 16 residues. Trimming cost V 1 base and J 4 bases; bases outside gene matches: 6. The CDR3 DNA is TGTGCCAGCAGCCAAGCTCGACTAGCGCCATACAATGAGCAGTTCTTC. Its translation is CASSQARLAPYNEQFF.

In its sample, this clone was seen a few times. The chain combines TRBV28 with TRBJ1-5, with D tentatively TRBD1 (6 bases). This CDR3 has 16 residues. The ends were cut back, 6 bases at V and 0 bases at J, with 15 bases in the middle. Per the germline V gene, CDR1 is MDHEN and CDR2 is SYDVKM. The CDR3 loop is CASSPTGRSSNQPQHF. Here the CDR3 DNA reads TGTGCCAGCAGCCCGACAGGCAGGAGTAGCAATCAGCCCCAGCATTTT.

This clone was seen once. V usage is TRBV7-9 and J usage is TRBJ2-1, with 7 bases identical to TRBD1. The trim removed 3 bases at V and 5 bases at J, leaving 4 bases unmatched. The CDR3 contains 14 residues. Per germline, CDR1 SEHNR and CDR2 FQNEAQ (reference sequence). The CDR3 loop is CASSFTDRDNEQFF. Here the CDR3 DNA reads TGTGCCAGCAGCTTTACAGACAGGGACAATGAGCAGTTCTTC.

This chain links TRBV7-2 with TRBJ1-4, with 11 bases fitting TRBD1. V lost 5 bases to trimming and J lost 8 bases; unmatched junction nucleotides: 13. This CDR3 is built from 17 residues. CDR1 and CDR2 (germline): SGHTA, FQGNSA. This CDR3 is CASSTGQGAPGREKLFF. Here the CDR3 DNA reads TGTGCCAGCAGCACTGGACAGGGGGCGCCGGGTAGGGAAAAACTGTTTTTT.

This chain joins TRBV24-1 and TRBJ2-3, with TRBD1 matching 10 bases. V trimming: 4 bases; J trimming: 0 bases; junction bases outside the gene matches: 6. The CDR3 runs 17 residues. Germline V lookup: CDR1 KGHDR, CDR2 SFDVKD. The CDR3 is CATSDARQGASTDTQYF. In DNA, the CDR3 is TGTGCCACCAGTGACGCCCGACAGGGGGCAAGCACAGATACGCAGTATTTT.

This sequence joins TRBV12-5 and TRBJ1-3, with D hard to call. Germline CDR1 LGHNT, CDR2 FRNRAP. V was pared by 1 base and J by 0 bases, with 7 bases between. The CDR3 spans 15 residues. The CDR3 reads CASGLGDNSGNTIYF. DNA for the CDR3: TGTGCTAGTGGTTTGGGCGACAACTCTGGAAACACCATATATTTT.

V gene TRBV5-1 combines with J gene TRBJ1-1; D is possibly TRBD1 (6 bases). Between the trimmed V and J ends, which lost 3 bases and 2 bases, there was a span of 11 bases. Looked up from germline, CDR1 is SGHRS and CDR2 is YFSETQ. The CDR3 length is 14 residues. The DNA for the CDR3 is TGCGCCAGCAGCTGGGGGCCCGTAAACACTGAAGCTTTCTTT. Encoded protein: CASSWGPVNTEAFF.

The rearrangement uses TRBV14 and TRBJ2-2, with 7 bases fitting TRBD1. Trimming removed 4 bases from V and 7 bases from J; junction bases left unmatched: 9. This CDR3 is 15 amino acids long. From germline, CDR1 is SGHDN and CDR2 FVKESK. The CDR3 DNA reads as TGTGCCAGCAGCCCCGGGACAGTTTGGGGCGGGGAGCTGTTTTTT. Amino acids: CASSPGTVWGGELFF.